This T cell receptor (beta chain) was sequenced for a study of blood T cell repertoires in COVID-19. Study as a whole: The study drew acute and convalescent COVID-19 samples from the United States, Italy and Spain. Sample material is recorded as cDNA or gDNA derived from T cells, B-cell-depleted T cells, or PBMCs.

Source study methods: Reference gene primer amplification gave nucleated cell count estimates. Sequenced by immunoSEQ multiplex PCR; TCRdb stores in-frame clones only, minus some. The V and J calls and the clone size are those of that table, but D and trimming were determined from the DNA. The sample has 350,000 to 400,000 clones, 90% seen once; the top ten hold 6.5%. Germline V gene sequence: CDR1 LNHDA, CDR2 SQIVND (reference sequence). Deletions cut 8 bases from V and 0 bases from J, with 15 bases between. The CDR3 loop spans 15 amino acids. This clone was seen a single time. Sequencing input: peripheral blood. The rearrangement links TRBV19 to TRBJ2-3; tentative D call: TRBD1 (6 bases). This clonotype was obtained from a man younger than 30 with active or convalescent COVID-19. This chain's CDR3 is CASGPGHRSTDTQYF. The CDR3 DNA is TGTGCCAGTGGCCCGGGACATAGAAGCACAGATACGCAGTATTTT.